The entry below gives a single T cell receptor beta chain sequence along with its context. Its antigen is unknown. Base qualities are not recorded, but no much larger clone differs from it by a single base. The germline ends are 11 bases apart after V is trimmed by 4 bases and J by 0 bases. The CDR3 sequence holds 16 residues, the cysteine and phenylalanine included. Only the CDR3 part of the read is kept: 48 bases, read in frame from the first base. Based on the germline V gene, the CDR1 and CDR2 sequences are SGHRS and YFSETQ. The data stem from a study of blood T cell repertoires in COVID-19 (dated by TCRdb to between 2020 and 2021). Regarding the research as a whole: Samples from collaborators originated in the United States, Italy and Spain and spanned both the acute and convalescent phases of COVID-19. The prospective study material was composed of cDNA or gDNA derived from T cells, B-cell-depleted T cells, or PBMCs. Deeply sampled blood TCRbeta repertoires from subjects exposed to, actively infected with, or recovered from COVID-19 were included in the dataset. A freely available public database, intended as a resource for researchers studying the immune response to SARS-CoV-2, is where the repertoires were released. Samples came from the ongoing ImmuneRACE study (first 160 participants) plus 1,254 subjects from 6 global collaborators. Sample metadata almost always included a de-identified subject ID, COVID-19 status, age in years and sex. HLA class I and class II types, where available, came from metadata supplied by the sample provider rather than from assay-based typing. The study at large found these results: How much clinical and demographic metadata was included differed by source and by participant, and the metadata was provided uncurated.

The immunoSEQ Assay, a bias-controlled multiplex PCR, was used to amplify TCRbeta CDR3 regions from genomic DNA. The authors' pipeline ran thus. Nucleated cell counts per sample were estimated from amplification of reference gene primers within the assay. To quantify the absolute abundance of each unique TCRbeta CDR3 rearrangement, sequence reads were collapsed and filtered. For each sample, productive Simpson clonality was calculated by taking the square root of Simpson's diversity index across productive rearrangements. TCRdb stores this immuneACCESS table with in-frame sequences only. Part of the clones is absent; in the studies checked, under half of the shortfall reflects unresolved V genes, and no reason is known for the rest. V, J and clone size derive from that table, while D and trimming were established from the DNA sequence. For this sample there are some 150,000 clones; around 80% appear just once. The ten biggest clones cover around 6% of the sample.

Participants in the prospective study were aged 18 to 89 years, lived in approximately 26 United States geographic areas, and enrolled through a virtual design. In the prospective study, participants were assigned to cohorts based on the clinical history participants reported in a screening survey and a study questionnaire. For ImmuneRACE Cohort 3, a participant was defined as recovered based on two consecutive negative NP/OP PCR tests, clearance by a healthcare professional, or resolution of symptoms. Mobile phlebotomists in the prospective study collected whole blood, serum and a nasopharyngeal or oropharyngeal swab from every participant. Participants in the prospective study had the option to provide additional blood draws and questionnaires over a roughly 2-month period. Before DNA extraction, blood samples from the prospective study were shipped at room temperature or frozen.

The chain is assembled from TRBV5-1 and TRBJ1-6, with the D gene uncertain. Sequenced input: PBMCs or T cells enriched from blood (not recorded which). The clonotype originates from a woman in her fifties or sixties who had recovered from COVID-19. The bases are TGCGCCAGCAGCCCGGAAGGGAGCTCCTATAATTCACCCCTCCACTTT. It codes for CASSPEGSSYNSPLHF.